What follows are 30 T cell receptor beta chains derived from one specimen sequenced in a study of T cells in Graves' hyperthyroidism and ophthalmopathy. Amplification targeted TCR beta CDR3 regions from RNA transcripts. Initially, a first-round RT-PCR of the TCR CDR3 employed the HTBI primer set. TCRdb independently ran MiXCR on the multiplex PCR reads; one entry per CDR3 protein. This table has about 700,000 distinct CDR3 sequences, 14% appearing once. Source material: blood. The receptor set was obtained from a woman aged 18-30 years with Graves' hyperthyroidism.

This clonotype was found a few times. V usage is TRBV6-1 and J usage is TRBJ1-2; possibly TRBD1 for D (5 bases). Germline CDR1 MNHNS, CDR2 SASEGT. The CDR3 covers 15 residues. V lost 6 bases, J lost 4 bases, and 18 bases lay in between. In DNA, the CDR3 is TGTGCCAGCAGAATGCAACACGGTGGGGCCTATGGCTACACCTTC. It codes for CASRMQHGGAYGYTF.

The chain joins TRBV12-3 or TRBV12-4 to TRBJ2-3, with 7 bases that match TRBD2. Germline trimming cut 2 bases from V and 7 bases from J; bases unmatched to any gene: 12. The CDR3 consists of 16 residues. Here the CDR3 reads CASSLTLGGSVNTQYF. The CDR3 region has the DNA TGTGCCAGCAGTTTAACGCTGGGCGGGAGCGTTAATACGCAGTATTTT.

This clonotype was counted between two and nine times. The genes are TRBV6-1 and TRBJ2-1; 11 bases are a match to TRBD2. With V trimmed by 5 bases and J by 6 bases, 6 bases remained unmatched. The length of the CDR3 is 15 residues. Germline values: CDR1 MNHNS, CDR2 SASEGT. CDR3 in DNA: TGTGCCAGCAGTCCTTGGACTAGCGGGCTCAATGAGCAGTTCTTC. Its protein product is CASSPWTSGLNEQFF.

The CDR3 loop is CSATRTGTGRKEKLFF. Written as DNA, the CDR3 is TGCAGTGCCACGAGGACCGGGACAGGGAGGAAGGAAAAACTGTTTTTT. The chain carries TRBV20-1 and TRBJ1-4; 9 nucleotides align to TRBD1. CDR3 length: 16 amino acids. Unmatched junction bases numbered 16, after V lost 6 bases and J lost 8 bases. From germline, CDR1 is DFQATT and CDR2 SNEGSKA (reference sequence).

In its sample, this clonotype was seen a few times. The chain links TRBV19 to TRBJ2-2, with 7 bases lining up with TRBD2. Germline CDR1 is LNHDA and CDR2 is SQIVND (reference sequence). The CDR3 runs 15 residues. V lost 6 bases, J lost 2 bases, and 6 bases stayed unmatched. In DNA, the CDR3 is TGTGCCAGTAGGGAAGCGGGGTTAAACACCGGGGAGCTGTTTTTT. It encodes CASREAGLNTGELFF. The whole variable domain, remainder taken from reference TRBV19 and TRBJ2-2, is DGGITQSPKYLFRKEGQNVTLSCEQNLNHDAMYWYRQDPGQGLRLIYYSQIVNDFQKGDIAEGYSVSREKKESFPLTVTSAQKNPTAFYLCASREAGLNTGELFFGEGSRLTVL.

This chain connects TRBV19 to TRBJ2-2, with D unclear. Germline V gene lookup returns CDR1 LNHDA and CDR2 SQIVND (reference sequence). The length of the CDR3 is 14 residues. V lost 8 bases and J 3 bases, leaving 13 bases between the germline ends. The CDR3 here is CASGNELDTGELFF. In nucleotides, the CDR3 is TGTGCCAGTGGTAACGAGCTAGACACCGGGGAGCTGTTTTTT. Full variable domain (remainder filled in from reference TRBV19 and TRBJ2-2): DGGITQSPKYLFRKEGQNVTLSCEQNLNHDAMYWYRQDPGQGLRLIYYSQIVNDFQKGDIAEGYSVSREKKESFPLTVTSAQKNPTAFYLCASGNELDTGELFFGEGSRLTVL.

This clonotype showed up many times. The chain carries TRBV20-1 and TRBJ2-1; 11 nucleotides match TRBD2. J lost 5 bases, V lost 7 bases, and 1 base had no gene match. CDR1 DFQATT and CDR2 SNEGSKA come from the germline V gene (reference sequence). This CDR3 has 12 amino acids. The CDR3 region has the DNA TGCAGTGTACTAGCGGGGGACAATGAGCAGTTCTTC. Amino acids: CSVLAGDNEQFF.

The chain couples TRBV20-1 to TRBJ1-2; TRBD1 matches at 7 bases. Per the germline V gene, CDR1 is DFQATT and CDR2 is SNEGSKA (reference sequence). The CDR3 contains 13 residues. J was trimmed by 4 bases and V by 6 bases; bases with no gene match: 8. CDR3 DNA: TGCAGTGCAGACTTGACAGGGTCCTATGGCTACACCTTC. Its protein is CSADLTGSYGYTF.

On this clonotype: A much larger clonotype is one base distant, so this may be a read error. The CDR3: CASSLDRGRNEQYF. The CDR3 bases are TGTGCCAGCAGCTTGGACAGGGGGCGCAATGAGCAGTACTTC. The chain combines TRBV7-2 with TRBJ2-1, with TRBD1 matching over 11 bases. The J call may be wrong; the DNA end is better matched by TRBJ2-7. The CDR3 sequence is 14 residues long. The V gene's germline CDR1 is SGHTA and CDR2 FQGNSA.

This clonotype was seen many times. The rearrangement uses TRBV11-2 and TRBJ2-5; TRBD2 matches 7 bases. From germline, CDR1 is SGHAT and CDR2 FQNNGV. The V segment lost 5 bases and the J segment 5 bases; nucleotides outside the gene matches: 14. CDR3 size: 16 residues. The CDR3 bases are TGTGCCAGCAGCGGATCAGAGCGGGACCGGACGGAGACCCAGTACTTC. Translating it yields CASSGSERDRTETQYF.

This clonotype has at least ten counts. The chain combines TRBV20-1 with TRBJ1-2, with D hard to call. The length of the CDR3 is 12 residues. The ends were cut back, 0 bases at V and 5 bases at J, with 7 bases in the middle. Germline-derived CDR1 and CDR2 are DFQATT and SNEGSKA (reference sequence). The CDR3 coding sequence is TGCAGTGCTAGAGAAACCGGTTATGGCTACACCTTC. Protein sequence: CSARETGYGYTF.

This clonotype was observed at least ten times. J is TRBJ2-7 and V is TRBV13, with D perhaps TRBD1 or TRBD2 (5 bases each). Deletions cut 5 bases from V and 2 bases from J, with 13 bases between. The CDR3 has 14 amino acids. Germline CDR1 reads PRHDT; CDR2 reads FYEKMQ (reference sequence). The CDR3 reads CASSTLGRAYEQYF. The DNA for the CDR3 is TGTGCCAGCAGCACCCTGGGACGAGCCTACGAGCAGTACTTC.

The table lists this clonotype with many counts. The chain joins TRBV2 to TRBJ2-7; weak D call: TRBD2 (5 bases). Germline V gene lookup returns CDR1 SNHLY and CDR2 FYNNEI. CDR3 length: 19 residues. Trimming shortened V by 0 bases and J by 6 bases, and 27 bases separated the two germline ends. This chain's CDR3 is CASSEAGELVFKASCEQYF. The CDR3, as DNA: TGTGCCAGCAGTGAAGCGGGTGAACTAGTTTTTAAGGCGTCTTGCGAGCAGTACTTC.

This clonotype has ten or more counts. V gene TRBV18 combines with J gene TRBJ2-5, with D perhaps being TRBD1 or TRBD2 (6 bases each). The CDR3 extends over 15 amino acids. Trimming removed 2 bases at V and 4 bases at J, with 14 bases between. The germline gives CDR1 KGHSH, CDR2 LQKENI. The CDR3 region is CASSPNLGGTETQYF. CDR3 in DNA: TGTGCCAGCTCACCAAACCTAGGGGGGACAGAGACCCAGTACTTC.

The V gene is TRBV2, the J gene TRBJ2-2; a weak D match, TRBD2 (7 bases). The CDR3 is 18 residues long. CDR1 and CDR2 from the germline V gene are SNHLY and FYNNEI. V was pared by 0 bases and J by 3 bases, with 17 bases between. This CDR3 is CASSEARLGGADTGELFF. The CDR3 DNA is TGTGCCAGCAGTGAAGCACGGTTGGGGGGGGCGGACACCGGGGAGCTGTTTTTT.

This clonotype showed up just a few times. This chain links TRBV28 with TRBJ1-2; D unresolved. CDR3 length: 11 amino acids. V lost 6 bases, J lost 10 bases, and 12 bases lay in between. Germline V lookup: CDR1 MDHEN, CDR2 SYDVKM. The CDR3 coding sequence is TGTGCCAGCAGCACCGGTCCGGACTACACCTTC. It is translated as CASSTGPDYTF.

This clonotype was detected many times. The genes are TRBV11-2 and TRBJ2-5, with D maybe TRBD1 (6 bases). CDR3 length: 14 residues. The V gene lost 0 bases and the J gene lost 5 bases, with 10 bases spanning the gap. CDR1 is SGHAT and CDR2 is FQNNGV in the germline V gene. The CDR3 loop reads CASSLDQGMETQYF. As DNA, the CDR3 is TGTGCCAGCAGCTTAGATCAGGGGATGGAGACCCAGTACTTC.

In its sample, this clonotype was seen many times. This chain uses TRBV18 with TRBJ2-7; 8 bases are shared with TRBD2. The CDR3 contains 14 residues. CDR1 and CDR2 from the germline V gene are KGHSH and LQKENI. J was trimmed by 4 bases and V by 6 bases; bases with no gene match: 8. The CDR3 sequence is CASSVSGSLYEQYF. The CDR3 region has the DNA TGTGCCAGCTCCGTCAGCGGGAGCCTTTACGAGCAGTACTTC.

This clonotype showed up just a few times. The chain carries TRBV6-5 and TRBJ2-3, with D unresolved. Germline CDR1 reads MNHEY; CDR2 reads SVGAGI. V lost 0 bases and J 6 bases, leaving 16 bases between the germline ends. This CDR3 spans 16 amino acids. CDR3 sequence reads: CASSYSAWASTDTQYF. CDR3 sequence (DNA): TGTGCCAGCAGTTACTCGGCATGGGCCTCAACGGATACGCAGTATTTT.

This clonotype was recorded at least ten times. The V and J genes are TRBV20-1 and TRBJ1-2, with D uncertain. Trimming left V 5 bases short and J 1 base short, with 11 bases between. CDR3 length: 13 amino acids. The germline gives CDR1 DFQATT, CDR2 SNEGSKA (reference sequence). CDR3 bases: TGCAGTGCTGAATGGAGAAGTAACTATGGCTACACCTTC. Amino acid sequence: CSAEWRSNYGYTF.

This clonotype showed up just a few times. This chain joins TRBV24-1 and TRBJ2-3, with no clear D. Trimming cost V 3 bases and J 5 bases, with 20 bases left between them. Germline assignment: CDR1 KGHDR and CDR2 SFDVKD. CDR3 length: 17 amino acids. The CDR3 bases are TGTGCCACCAGTGATCCTGGACGGAGCGCCTCGGGAGATACGCAGTATTTT. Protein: CATSDPGRSASGDTQYF.

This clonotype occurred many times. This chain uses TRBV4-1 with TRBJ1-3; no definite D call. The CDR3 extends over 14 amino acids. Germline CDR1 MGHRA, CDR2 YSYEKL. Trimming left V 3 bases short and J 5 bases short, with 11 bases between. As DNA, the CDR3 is TGCGCCAGCAGCCAGCTCACTGCCCGAAACACCATATATTTT. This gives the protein CASSQLTARNTIYF.

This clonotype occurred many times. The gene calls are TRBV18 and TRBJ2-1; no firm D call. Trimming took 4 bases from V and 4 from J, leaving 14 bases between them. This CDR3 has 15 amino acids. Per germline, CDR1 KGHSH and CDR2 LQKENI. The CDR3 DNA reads TGTGCCAGCTCACACCCTGGCCGTTTATACAATGAGCAGTTCTTC. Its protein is CASSHPGRLYNEQFF.

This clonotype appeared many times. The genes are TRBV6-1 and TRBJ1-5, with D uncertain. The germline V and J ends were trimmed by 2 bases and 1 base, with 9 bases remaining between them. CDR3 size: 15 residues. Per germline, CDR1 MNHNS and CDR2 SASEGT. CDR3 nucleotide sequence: TGTGCCAGCAGTGAATACCAGGACAGCAATCAGCCCCAGCATTTT. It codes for CASSEYQDSNQPQHF.

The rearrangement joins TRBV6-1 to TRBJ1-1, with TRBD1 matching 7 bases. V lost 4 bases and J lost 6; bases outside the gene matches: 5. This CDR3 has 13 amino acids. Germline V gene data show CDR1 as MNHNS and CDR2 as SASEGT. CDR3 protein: CASSVDREAEAFF. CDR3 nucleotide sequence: TGTGCCAGCAGTGTTGACAGGGAGGCTGAAGCTTTCTTT.

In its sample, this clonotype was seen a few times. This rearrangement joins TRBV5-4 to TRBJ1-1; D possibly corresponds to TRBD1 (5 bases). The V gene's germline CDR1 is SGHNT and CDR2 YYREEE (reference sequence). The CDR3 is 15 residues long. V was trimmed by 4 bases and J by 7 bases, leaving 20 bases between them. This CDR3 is CASSPPPGNYFEAFF. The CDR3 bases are TGTGCCAGCAGCCCCCCGCCAGGGAATTATTTTGAAGCTTTCTTT. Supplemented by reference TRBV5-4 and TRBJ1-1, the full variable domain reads ETGVTQSPTHLIKTRGQQVTLRCSSQSGHNTVSWYQQALGQGPQFIFQYYREEENGRGNFPPRFSGLQFPNYSSELNVNALELDDSALYLCASSPPPGNYFEAFFGQGTRLTVV.

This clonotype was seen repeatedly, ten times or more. This CDR3 is CASSTTAYNEQFF. CDR3 in DNA: TGTGCCAGCAGCACAACGGCTTACAATGAGCAGTTCTTC. This chain uses TRBV7-9 with TRBJ2-1; D is unclear. Germline loops: CDR1 SEHNR, CDR2 FQNEAQ (reference sequence). The CDR3 is 13 residues long. V lost 5 bases and J 4 bases, leaving 9 bases between the germline ends.

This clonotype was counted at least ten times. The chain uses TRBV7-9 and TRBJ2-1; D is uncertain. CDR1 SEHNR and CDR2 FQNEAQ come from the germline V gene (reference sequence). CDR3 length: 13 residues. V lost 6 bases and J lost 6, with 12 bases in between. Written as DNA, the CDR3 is TGTGCCAGCAGAGCATCAATAGTCAATGAGCAGTTCTTC. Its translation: CASRASIVNEQFF. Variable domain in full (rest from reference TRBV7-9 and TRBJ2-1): DTGVSQNPRHKITKRGQNVTFRCDPISEHNRLYWYRQTLGQGPEFLTYFQNEAQLEKSRLLSDRFSAERPKGSFSTLEIQRTEQGDSAMYLCASRASIVNEQFFGPGTRLTVL.

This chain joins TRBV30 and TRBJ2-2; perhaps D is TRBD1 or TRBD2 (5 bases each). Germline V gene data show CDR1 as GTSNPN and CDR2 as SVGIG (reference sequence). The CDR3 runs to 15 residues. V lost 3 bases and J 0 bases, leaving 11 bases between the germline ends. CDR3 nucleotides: TGTGCCTGGAGGTGGGACCACGCGAACACCGGGGAGCTGTTTTTT. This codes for CAWRWDHANTGELFF.

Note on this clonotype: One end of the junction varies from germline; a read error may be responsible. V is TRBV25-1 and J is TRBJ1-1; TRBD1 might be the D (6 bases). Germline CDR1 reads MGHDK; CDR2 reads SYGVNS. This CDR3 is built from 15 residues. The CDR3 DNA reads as TGTGCCAGCAGCCCCGTGGGGGCCATGAACACTGAAGCTTCCTTT. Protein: CASSPVGAMNTEASF.